Below, one TCR beta chain is given with its context. This entry comes from a study of blood T cell repertoires in COVID-19. Study background: Both acute and convalescent COVID-19 samples were obtained from the United States, Italy and Spain. From T cells, B-cell-depleted T cells, or PBMCs came the material, which was cDNA or gDNA.

Methods used by the authors: The assay estimated nucleated cells by amplifying reference gene primers. Here immunoSEQ multiplex PCR was the method, and the copy in TCRdb shows in-frame clones only, minus some. V and J calls and clone size are those listed in that table; D and trimming were worked out from the DNA. The sample lists 200,000 to 250,000 clones; around 90% were seen once. The CDR3 is 13 amino acids. The germline gives CDR1 SGDLS, CDR2 YYNGEE. V was trimmed by 3 bases and J by 3 bases, leaving 9 bases between them. The sequence derives from a man aged 25-45 years with acute or convalescent COVID-19. Material for sequencing was peripheral blood. V is TRBV9 and J is TRBJ2-5, with D uncertain. The CDR3 spells CASSALGEETQYF. The CDR3 region has the DNA TGTGCCAGCAGCGCGCTTGGAGAAGAGACCCAGTACTTC.